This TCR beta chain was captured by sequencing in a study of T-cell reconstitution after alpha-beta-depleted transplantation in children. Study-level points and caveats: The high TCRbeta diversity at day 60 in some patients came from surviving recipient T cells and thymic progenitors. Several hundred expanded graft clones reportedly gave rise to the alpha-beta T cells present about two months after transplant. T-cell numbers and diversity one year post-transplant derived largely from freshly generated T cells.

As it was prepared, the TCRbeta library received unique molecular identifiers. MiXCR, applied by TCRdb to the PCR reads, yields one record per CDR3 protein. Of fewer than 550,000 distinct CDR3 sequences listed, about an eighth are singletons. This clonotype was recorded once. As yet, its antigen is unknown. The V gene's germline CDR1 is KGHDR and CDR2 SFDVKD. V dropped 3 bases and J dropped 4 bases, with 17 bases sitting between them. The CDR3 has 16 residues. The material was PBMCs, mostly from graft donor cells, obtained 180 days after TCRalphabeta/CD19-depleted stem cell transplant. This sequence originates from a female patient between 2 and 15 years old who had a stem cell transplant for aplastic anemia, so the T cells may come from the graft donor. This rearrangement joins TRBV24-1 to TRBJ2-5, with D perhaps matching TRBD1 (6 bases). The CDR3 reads CATSDRDTYGPETQYF. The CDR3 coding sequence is TGTGCCACCAGTGATCGGGACACCTACGGTCCAGAGACCCAGTACTTC.